The clone carrying this TCR beta chain appeared many times. Its antigen is as yet unknown. This CDR3 contains 15 residues. Per germline, CDR1 SGHVS and CDR2 FNYEAQ. V gave up 4 bases and J gave up 9 bases, with 16 bases separating them. Via MiXCR, TCRdb re-called the reads, giving one row per CDR3 protein. This table holds about 180,000 distinct CDR3 sequences, approximately 15% found once. These data are taken from a study of T cell repertoires in cytomegalovirus infection. Overall study findings and caveats: Clonotypes of TCR beta that were HLA-C-restricted and CMV-specific dominated the ex vivo response.

The sequenced material came from PBMCs. The receptor was isolated from a human donor in good health (CMV status not recorded). Some clones in this sample may be carry-over from other donors' samples. The chain joins TRBV7-6 to TRBJ1-6, with a weak D call TRBD1 (5 bases). This chain's CDR3 is CASSSVLGGGSPLHF. The CDR3 coding sequence is TGTGCCAGCAGCTCCGTGCTCGGGGGGGGTTCACCCCTCCACTTT.